What follows describes a single T cell receptor (beta chain). Its antigen is not known. Germline CDR1 KGHSH, CDR2 LQKENI. CDR3 length: 13 residues. V lost 6 bases, J lost 1 base, and 9 bases lay in between. The sample originates from a study of OX40 agonist ivuxolimab in advanced cancers. Study findings and constraints: Clonal expansion was seen in CD4+ and CD8+ blood T cells by week 6 at 0.1 to 3.0 mg/kg. Researchers report that CD8+ T cells had, on average, more expanded clones than CD4+.

Measured with immunoSEQ multiplex PCR; TCRdb has only the in-frame clones, and not every one. The sample shows approximately 100,000 clones, around 90% of them seen only once. Sequences were derived from CD4+ or CD8+ T cells sorted from blood, sampled in a trial of the OX40 agonist ivuxolimab. The chain recombines TRBV18 with TRBJ1-1; D call uncertain. This sequence originates from an adult with an advanced solid tumor such as melanoma, head and neck, liver or kidney cancer. Here the CDR3 reads CASSPMANTEAFF. DNA for the CDR3: TGTGCCAGCTCCCCCATGGCGAACACTGAAGCTTTCTTT.